This passage covers 12 T cell receptor beta chains from one sample sequenced in a study of blood T cells in healthy people across ages. PCR was performed a second time for 7 to 11 cycles using a sample-barcoded 5' primer and a J-beta primer mix. TCRdb ran MiXCR on the 5' RACE reads and lists one entry per CDR3 protein. This table has roughly 800,000 distinct CDR3 sequences, 58% appearing once. Sequencing input: blood. Receptors originate from a young man in good health.

This chain joins TRBV24-1 and TRBJ2-5, with 10 bases fitting TRBD1. V shed 2 bases, J shed 11 bases, and the junction held 13 bases outside the gene matches. The CDR3 is 16 residues long. The V gene's germline CDR1 is KGHDR and CDR2 SFDVKD. CDR3 sequence (DNA): TGTGCCACCAGTGATTCGGACGGGACAGGGGAGGAGGAGCAGTACTTC. It codes for CATSDSDGTGEEEQYF.

The sample holds a few counts of this clonotype. J is TRBJ2-1 and V is TRBV20-1, with D tentatively TRBD2 (6 bases). The V gene's germline CDR1 is DFQATT and CDR2 SNEGSKA (reference sequence). V dropped 5 bases and J dropped 5 bases, with 19 bases sitting between them. CDR3 length: 15 residues. This CDR3 reads CSAPIFFQRDNEQFF. Here the CDR3 DNA reads TGCAGTGCTCCCATCTTCTTCCAGCGGGACAATGAGCAGTTCTTC.

This chain joins TRBV3-1 and TRBJ1-2, with D unresolved. Deletions cut 1 base from V and 5 bases from J, with 8 bases between. In germline, CDR1 is LGHDT, CDR2 YNNKEL (reference sequence). The CDR3 contains 13 residues. This CDR3 reads CASSQVVNYGYTF. The DNA for the CDR3 is TGTGCCAGCAGCCAAGTCGTTAATTATGGCTACACCTTC.

The rearrangement links TRBV7-9 to TRBJ1-6; no clear D. V dropped 5 bases and J dropped 7 bases, with 15 bases sitting between them. This CDR3 spans 15 amino acids. CDR1 and CDR2 from the germline V gene are SEHNR and FQNEAQ (reference sequence). The DNA of the CDR3 is TGTGCCAGCAGCCGACCGGGGAGTTCAAATTCACCCCTCCACTTT. Encoded protein: CASSRPGSSNSPLHF.

The chain combines TRBV14 with TRBJ2-7; 7 bases map to TRBD2. The CDR3 spans 19 residues. The V and J ends lost 0 bases and 0 bases, in that order; junction bases with no gene match: 14. Germline assignment: CDR1 SGHDN and CDR2 FVKESK. The CDR3 is CASSQEKGIAGAPSYEQYF. CDR3 coding DNA: TGTGCCAGCAGCCAAGAAAAAGGGATTGCGGGAGCCCCCTCCTACGAGCAGTACTTC.

V gene TRBV21-1 combines with J gene TRBJ1-4; the D segment call TRBD1 is taken from the table without a DNA check. TRBV21-1 is listed as a pseudogene. This CDR3 spans 16 amino acids. The CDR3 sequence is CASSKIRAATNEKLFF. CDR3 DNA: TGTGCCAGCAGCAAGATCCGGGCGGCAACTAATGAAAAACTGTTTTTT.

Here the CDR3 DNA reads TGTGCCAGCAGTTCATTAGGACAGGGAAGACGGCAGTACTTC. Its protein product is CASSSLGQGRRQYF. The chain employs TRBV27 and TRBJ2-5, with 8 positions matching TRBD1. This CDR3 is built from 14 residues. V was clipped by 4 bases and J by 11 bases; unmatched bases: 12. In germline, CDR1 is MNHEY, CDR2 SMNVEV (reference sequence).

The chain uses TRBV4-3 and TRBJ2-4; 9 bases align to TRBD1. This CDR3 region has 18 residues. Trimming at V came to 0 bases and at J to 6 bases, leaving 12 bases not matched to a gene. Germline V gives CDR1 LGHNA, CDR2 YSLEER. The CDR3 coding sequence is TGCGCCAGCAGCCAAGACGGCTTGGGACAGGGTTTAGCAAACATTCAGTACTTC. Translation: CASSQDGLGQGLANIQYF.

The J gene is TRBJ2-3, the V gene TRBV6-5; TRBD2 agrees at 7 bases. The CDR3 loop spans 17 amino acids. J was trimmed by 4 bases and V by 4 bases; bases with no gene match: 14. Germline loops: CDR1 MNHEY, CDR2 SVGAGI. CDR3 bases: TGTGCCAGCAGTTCCCCTGGGATAGCGGGTGCCGCAGATACGCAGTATTTT. Translated: CASSSPGIAGAADTQYF.

The genes are TRBV20-1 and TRBJ1-2; D unclear. Germline CDR1 and CDR2: DFQATT and SNEGSKA (reference sequence). The CDR3 is 9 residues long. V gave up 6 bases and J gave up 5 bases, with 4 bases separating them. In DNA, the CDR3 is TGCAGTGCGCCTTATGGCTACACCTTC. Translation gives CSAPYGYTF.

The CDR3 coding sequence is TGTGCCAGCCTAGAACAGGGGCAGGTGGACGAGCAGTACTTC. Its protein is CASLEQGQVDEQYF. The chain employs TRBV7-3 and TRBJ2-7; 7 positions agree with TRBD1. This CDR3 region has 14 residues. Trimming cost V 8 bases and J 5 bases; bases outside gene matches: 12. In germline, CDR1 is SGHTA, CDR2 FQGTGA.

The chain recombines TRBV20-1 with TRBJ2-5, with D maybe TRBD2 (5 bases). The ends were cut back, 3 bases at V and 5 bases at J, with 13 bases in the middle. The CDR3 covers 13 residues. Looked up from germline, CDR1 is DFQATT and CDR2 is SNEGSKA (reference sequence). This CDR3 is CSASPGLWETQYF. The CDR3 DNA is TGCAGTGCTAGCCCCGGACTCTGGGAGACCCAGTACTTC.